This T cell receptor beta chain was retrieved from a study of blood T cell repertoires in COVID-19. Whole-study context: Researchers got acute and convalescent COVID-19 samples from the United States, Italy and Spain. The analysed material was cDNA or gDNA that came from T cells, B-cell-depleted T cells, or PBMCs.

CDR3 length: 16 residues. The germline V gene has CDR1 SGHRS and CDR2 YFSETQ. J gave up 8 bases and V 1 base, and 8 bases lay outside the gene matches. Sequenced by immunoSEQ multiplex PCR; TCRdb stores in-frame clones only, minus some. The table records 250,000 to 300,000 clones, about nine tenths of them present only once. The source is a woman aged 55-69 years with acute or convalescent COVID-19. Sequenced input: peripheral blood. J is TRBJ2-3 and V is TRBV5-1; 12 nucleotides agree with TRBD2. In DNA form, the CDR3 reads TGCGCCAGCAGCTTGAAAACTAGCGGGGGGCTGGGTACGCAGTATTTT. It translates to CASSLKTSGGLGTQYF.